The sample holds one count of the clone carrying this T cell receptor (beta chain). The antigen is not known. A much larger clone is a single base away; this may be a read error. Genomic DNA constituted the template upon which TCR beta VDJ and CDR3 profiling was performed. TCRdb processed the reads anew with MiXCR; each CDR3 protein has one entry. The repertoire holds some 170,000 distinct CDR3 sequences, roughly 48% seen once, with 1.1% in the top ten. All patients picked for sequencing had shown, by flow cytometry, an expansion of CD8+CD57+ cells. The patients all had a severe acquired aplastic anemia diagnosis. Each patient gave a blood sample that was collected before any therapy had been received. This sample was taken from a study of CD8+CD57+ T cells in acquired aplastic anemia. Overall study: Across the sorted CD4+ and CD8+ cells, DNA amounts averaged about 3.2 ug.

The CDR3 totals 13 residues. Germline loops: CDR1 LNHDA, CDR2 SQIVND (reference sequence). V lost 3 bases and J 9 bases, leaving 12 bases between the germline ends. General study points: Patients and controls shared over 25 CD8+ CDR3 sequences, which appeared highly expressed in patients and within their immunodominant clones.

The chain carries TRBV19 and TRBJ1-5, with unresolved D. Sample: sorted CD4+, CD8+, or CD8+CD57+ T cells (not recorded which) from PBMCs. This TCR derives from a human donor with aplastic anemia. The CDR3 sequence: CASSIGYGRPQHF. Here the CDR3 DNA reads TGTGCCAGTAGTATTGGGTATGGTCGGCCCCAGCATTTT. The complete variable domain, with remaining parts taken from reference TRBV19 and TRBJ1-5, reads DGGITQSPKYLFRKEGQNVTLSCEQNLNHDAMYWYRQDPGQGLRLIYYSQIVNDFQKGDIAEGYSVSREKKESFPLTVTSAQKNPTAFYLCASSIGYGRPQHFGDGTRLSIL.